The 9 T cell receptor beta chains presented below share a single source sample, sequenced in a study of blood T cell repertoires in COVID-19. This table comes from immunoSEQ multiplex PCR, and its TCRdb copy is limited to in-frame clones, with some not included. The sample yields about 250,000 clones, around four fifths seen once. The source material was peripheral blood. The receptors were gathered from a man aged 40-49 years with acute or convalescent COVID-19.

The chain recombines TRBV27 with TRBJ1-2, with a weak D call TRBD1 (6 bases). The germline V gene encodes CDR1 MNHEY and CDR2 SMNVEV (reference sequence). V lost 0 bases and J 2 bases, leaving 13 bases between the germline ends. This CDR3 is 16 amino acids long. CDR3 region: CASSLSYPTGNYGYTF. DNA for the CDR3: TGTGCCAGCAGTTTATCGTACCCAACAGGGAACTATGGCTACACCTTC.

The chain combines TRBV4-1 with TRBJ1-2, with D possibly matching TRBD1 (6 bases). The CDR3 sequence is 16 residues long. Trimming took off 0 bases at V and 0 bases at J, with 11 bases between the two ends. The germline CDR1 and CDR2 sequences are MGHRA and YSYEKL. CDR3 residues: CASSQDAGAANYGYTF. CDR3 coding DNA: TGCGCCAGCAGCCAAGATGCGGGGGCAGCTAACTATGGCTACACCTTC.

This chain joins TRBV6-2 or TRBV6-3 and TRBJ2-1; 15 positions match TRBD2. CDR3 size: 20 residues. Per germline, CDR1 MNHEY and CDR2 SVGEGT. J gave up 9 bases and V 6 bases, and 21 bases lay outside the gene matches. CDR3 DNA sequence: TGTGCCAGCAGCCCTCTTCCGGGACTAGCGGGAGGTAGGAGTTGGAGTGAGCAGTTCTTC. It encodes CASSPLPGLAGGRSWSEQFF.

This rearrangement joins TRBV4-3 to TRBJ1-1, with TRBD1 as a possible D gene (5 bases). The V and J ends lost 0 bases and 3 bases respectively, with 17 bases between them. The CDR3 length is 17 residues. Germline values: CDR1 LGHNA, CDR2 YSLEER. For the CDR3, the DNA is TGCGCCAGCAGCCAAGAACCCGGGAGGGTGGGGGACACTGAAGCTTTCTTT. As protein: CASSQEPGRVGDTEAFF.

The gene calls are TRBV5-4 and TRBJ2-1; TRBD2 matches at 9 bases. The germline V gene encodes CDR1 SGHNT and CDR2 YYREEE (reference sequence). The J segment lost 4 bases and the V segment lost 1 base, leaving 9 bases of the junction unmatched. CDR3 size: 17 residues. The CDR3 DNA is TGTGCCAGCAGCTTGCGGCCTAGCGGGGTGCTTTACAATGAGCAGTTCTTC. Protein sequence: CASSLRPSGVLYNEQFF.

This chain uses TRBV6-5 with TRBJ2-7; D is undetermined. Germline V CDR1 and CDR2: MNHEY, SVGAGI. Deletions cut 2 bases from V and 7 bases from J, with 18 bases between. There are 15 residues in the CDR3. This chain's CDR3 is CASSYAPFRGGEQYF. Here the CDR3 DNA reads TGTGCCAGCAGTTACGCACCCTTCCGAGGTGGTGAGCAGTACTTC.

This chain uses TRBV7-9 with TRBJ2-5; 7 nucleotides match TRBD2. Trimming took 6 bases from V and 4 from J; bases not matched to a gene: 14. CDR1 is SEHNR, CDR2 FQNEAQ, per germline (reference sequence). This CDR3 region has 16 residues. As DNA, the CDR3 is TGTGCCAGCAGACTAGGGTCTAGCGGAGCCCCAGAGACCCAGTACTTC. This gives the protein CASRLGSSGAPETQYF.

A remark on this clone: One end of the junction does not line up with germline, which may come from a read error. Here the CDR3 reads CASSASGLAGGVSMHF. CDR3 nucleotide sequence: TGCGCCAGCAGCGCCTCCGGACTAGCGGGAGGGGTTTCCATGCACTTC. V is TRBV10-1 and J is TRBJ2-5, with 15 bases lining up with TRBD2. CDR1 and CDR2 (germline): WNHNN, SYGVQD (reference sequence). The CDR3 length is 16 residues.

The V gene is TRBV11-2, the J gene TRBJ2-3; 9 nucleotides match TRBD2. With V trimmed by 2 bases and J by 3 bases, 6 bases remained unmatched. Germline V gives CDR1 SGHAT, CDR2 FQNNGV. CDR3 size: 16 residues. DNA for the CDR3: TGTGCCAGCAGCTTACAACTTAGCGGGAGTACAGATACGCAGTATTTT. This gives the protein CASSLQLSGSTDTQYF.